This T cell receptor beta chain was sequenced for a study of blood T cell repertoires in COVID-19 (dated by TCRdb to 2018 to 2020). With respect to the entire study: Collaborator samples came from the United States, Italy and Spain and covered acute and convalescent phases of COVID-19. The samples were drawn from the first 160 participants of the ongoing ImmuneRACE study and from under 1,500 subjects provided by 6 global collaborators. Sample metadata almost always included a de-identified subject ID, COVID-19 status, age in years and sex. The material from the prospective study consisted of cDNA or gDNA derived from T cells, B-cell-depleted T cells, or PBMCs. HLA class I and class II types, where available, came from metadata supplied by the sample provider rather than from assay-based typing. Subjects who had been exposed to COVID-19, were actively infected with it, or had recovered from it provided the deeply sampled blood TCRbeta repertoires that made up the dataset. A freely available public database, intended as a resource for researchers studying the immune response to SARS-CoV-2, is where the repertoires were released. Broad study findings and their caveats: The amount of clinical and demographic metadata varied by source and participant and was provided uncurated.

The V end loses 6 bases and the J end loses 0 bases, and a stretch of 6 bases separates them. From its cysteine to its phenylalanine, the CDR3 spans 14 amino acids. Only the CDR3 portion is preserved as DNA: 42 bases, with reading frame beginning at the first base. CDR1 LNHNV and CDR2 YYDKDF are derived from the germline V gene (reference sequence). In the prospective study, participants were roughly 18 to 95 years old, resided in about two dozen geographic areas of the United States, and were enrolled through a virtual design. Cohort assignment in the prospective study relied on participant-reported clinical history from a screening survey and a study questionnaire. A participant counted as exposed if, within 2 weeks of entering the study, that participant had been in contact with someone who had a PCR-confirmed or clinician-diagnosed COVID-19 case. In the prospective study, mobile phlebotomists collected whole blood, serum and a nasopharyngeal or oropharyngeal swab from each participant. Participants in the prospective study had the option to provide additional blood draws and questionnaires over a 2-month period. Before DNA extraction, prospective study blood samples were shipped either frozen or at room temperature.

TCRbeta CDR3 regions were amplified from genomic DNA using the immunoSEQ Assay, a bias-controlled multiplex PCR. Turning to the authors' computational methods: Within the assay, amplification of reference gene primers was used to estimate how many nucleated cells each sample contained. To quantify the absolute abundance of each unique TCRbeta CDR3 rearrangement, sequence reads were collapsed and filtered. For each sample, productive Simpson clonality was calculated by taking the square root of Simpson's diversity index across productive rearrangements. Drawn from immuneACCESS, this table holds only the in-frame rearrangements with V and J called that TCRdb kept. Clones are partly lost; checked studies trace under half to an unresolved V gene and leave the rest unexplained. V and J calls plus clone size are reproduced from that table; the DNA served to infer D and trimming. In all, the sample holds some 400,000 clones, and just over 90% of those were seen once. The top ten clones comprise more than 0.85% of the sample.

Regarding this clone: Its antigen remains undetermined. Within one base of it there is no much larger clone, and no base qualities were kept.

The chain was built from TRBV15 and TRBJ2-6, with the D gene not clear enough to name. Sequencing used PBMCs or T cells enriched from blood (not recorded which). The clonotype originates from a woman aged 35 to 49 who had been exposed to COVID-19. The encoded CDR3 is CATRESSGANVLTF. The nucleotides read TGTGCCACCAGAGAGAGCTCTGGGGCCAACGTCCTGACTTTC.